A selection of T cell receptor beta chains follows, all from one sample in a study of early T cells in non-severe SARS-CoV-2 infection. TCRdb re-derived calls from the 5' RACE reads in MiXCR, one entry per CDR3 protein. The profile shows around 19,000 distinct CDR3 sequences, 4.8% of them singletons. Sequenced input: whole blood. The receptors derive from an adult who was a healthcare worker with PCR-confirmed SARS-CoV-2 infection or an uninfected control (not recorded which). CDR3s include the opening cysteine and the closing phenylalanine or tryptophan. The D gene is left open where the match is weak. Clone size is not always given. Where it is, it says once, few, many or a class for expanded clones.

j_call: TRBJ1-2; d_call: NA; v_call: TRBV9; clone_size: many; cdr3_nt: TGTGCCAGCAGCGCTTACAGGAACTATGGCTACACCTTC; cdr3_aa: CASSAYRNYGYTF
j_call: TRBJ2-3; d_call: TRBD1; v_call: TRBV7-9; clone_size: many; cdr3_nt: TGTGCCAGCAGCTTCGACAGGGGCCCCGATACGCAGTATTTT; cdr3_aa: CASSFDRGPDTQYF
j_call: TRBJ2-1; d_call: TRBD2; v_call: TRBV5-1; clone_size: NA; cdr3_nt: TGCGCCAGCAGCTTATCACTAGCGGGAGCACATGAGCAGTTCTTC; cdr3_aa: CASSLSLAGAHEQFF
j_call: TRBJ1-1; d_call: NA; v_call: TRBV21-1; clone_size: few; cdr3_nt: TGTGCCAGCAGCAATTGGAAGGGCGGAACTGAAGCTTTCTTT; cdr3_aa: CASSNWKGGTEAFF
j_call: TRBJ2-7; d_call: NA; v_call: TRBV4-1; clone_size: many; cdr3_nt: TGCGCCAGCAGCCAAGGGGGACGAGGAGGCGAGCAGTACTTC; cdr3_aa: CASSQGGRGGEQYF
j_call: TRBJ2-5; d_call: TRBD2; v_call: TRBV7-2; clone_size: few; cdr3_nt: TGTGCCAGCAGCGCGGGAGATTTAGAGACCCAGTACTTC; cdr3_aa: CASSAGDLETQYF
j_call: TRBJ2-1; d_call: TRBD2; v_call: TRBV27; clone_size: many; cdr3_nt: TGTGCCAGCAGTTTAGCGGGGGGGGCCGGTAGCCATGAGCAGTTCTTC; cdr3_aa: CASSLAGGAGSHEQFF
j_call: TRBJ2-1; d_call: TRBD2; v_call: TRBV10-2; clone_size: few; cdr3_nt: TGCGCCAGCAGTGGACTAGCGGGGGTCGGCTCCTACAATGAGCAGTTCTTC; cdr3_aa: CASSGLAGVGSYNEQFF
j_call: TRBJ2-1; d_call: TRBD1; v_call: TRBV20-1; clone_size: many; cdr3_nt: TGCAGTGCGCGTCCGGGACAGTTTTTTGGGAGTGAGCAGTTCTTC; cdr3_aa: CSARPGQFFGSEQFF
j_call: TRBJ2-1; d_call: NA; v_call: TRBV6-5; clone_size: many; cdr3_nt: TGTGCCAGCAGTTCCAGGATCAATGAGCAGTTCTTC; cdr3_aa: CASSSRINEQFF